Shown below are 8 T cell receptor beta chains from a single sample sequenced in a study of neurological immune-mediated disorders. The time point was: technical triplicate 3. TCRdb analysed the 5' RACE reads with MiXCR anew, one entry per CDR3 protein. This sample has approximately 40,000 distinct CDR3 sequences; roughly a fifth occur once, and the top ten carry roughly 4.7%. The sample taken for sequencing was PBMCs. The receptors originated from a man in his 60s with HTLV-1-associated myelopathy (HAM/TSP).

In this sample, this clonotype turned up many times. This chain connects TRBV7-2 to TRBJ1-5, with D possibly being TRBD1 (5 bases). The germline V gene encodes CDR1 SGHTA and CDR2 FQGNSA. The V end was cut by 0 bases, the J end by 5 bases, with 11 bases between. This CDR3 region has 15 residues. The CDR3 is CASSLASGWYQPQHF. CDR3 sequence (DNA): TGTGCCAGCAGCTTAGCTTCAGGGTGGTATCAGCCCCAGCATTTT.

This clonotype was detected many times. The rearrangement links TRBV20-1 to TRBJ2-7; D may be TRBD1 (7 bases). This CDR3 is built from 15 residues. Looked up from germline, CDR1 is DFQATT and CDR2 is SNEGSKA (reference sequence). Between the trimmed V and J ends, which lost 6 bases and 5 bases, there was a span of 23 bases. CDR3 sequence reads: CSAGAGGTLVNEQYF. DNA of the CDR3: TGCAGTGCGGGGGCAGGGGGGACACTAGTAAACGAGCAGTACTTC.

The sample holds many counts of this clonotype. The rearrangement links TRBV7-9 to TRBJ2-3; the D is unclear. The CDR3 has 12 residues. V shed 6 bases and J shed 2 bases, with 6 bases lying between them. The germline gives CDR1 SEHNR, CDR2 FQNEAQ (reference sequence). In DNA form, the CDR3 reads TGTGCCAGCAGTTTACTCACAGATACGCAGTATTTT. Encoded protein: CASSLLTDTQYF. The whole variable domain, remainder taken from reference TRBV7-9 and TRBJ2-3, is DTGVSQNPRHKITKRGQNVTFRCDPISEHNRLYWYRQTLGQGPEFLTYFQNEAQLEKSRLLSDRFSAERPKGSFSTLEIQRTEQGDSAMYLCASSLLTDTQYFGPGTRLTVL.

The chain joins TRBV12-3 or TRBV12-4 to TRBJ2-1; D uncertain. V gave up 3 bases and J gave up 4 bases, with 16 bases separating them. The CDR3 totals 16 residues. CDR3 bases: TGTGCCAGCAGTTTGATCCTTGGGCGGAGTTACAATGAGCAGTTCTTC. This sequence encodes CASSLILGRSYNEQFF.

This clonotype was recorded at least ten times. The rearrangement links TRBV7-8 to TRBJ2-2, with TRBD1 matching over 7 bases. The CDR3 runs 14 residues. Per germline, CDR1 SGHVS and CDR2 FQNEAQ. The ends lost 5 bases at V and 4 bases at J; junction bases unmatched: 4. The CDR3 DNA reads as TGTGCCAGCAGCAAAACAGGGGCCACCGGGGAGCTGTTTTTT. Translating gives CASSKTGATGELFF.

As concerns this clonotype: A much larger clone lies one base from this, so it may be a read error. V is TRBV20-1 and J is TRBJ1-1, with a tentative D call TRBD1 (6 bases). CDR1 DFQATT and CDR2 SNEGSKA come from the germline V gene (reference sequence). The CDR3 is 14 amino acids. DNA of the CDR3: TGCAGTGCTATCGACAGGCCGAGTAGGACTGGAGCTTTCTTT. This encodes CSAIDRPSRTGAFF.

There are many counts of this clonotype. This chain joins TRBV29-1 and TRBJ2-1; TRBD2 agrees at 7 bases. The CDR3 sequence is 12 residues long. J was trimmed by 10 bases and V by 6 bases; bases with no gene match: 9. Germline CDR1 SQVTM, CDR2 ANQGSEA. This CDR3 is CSVEASGPEQFF. The CDR3 nucleotides read TGCAGCGTAGAGGCTAGCGGCCCAGAGCAGTTCTTC.

This clonotype occurred many times. One junction end does not reproduce the germline sequence, and a read error may be involved. The chain couples TRBV5-6 to TRBJ2-7, with D maybe TRBD1 (5 bases). The CDR3 loop spans 13 amino acids. Germline CDR1 is SGHDT and CDR2 is YYEEEE. CDR3 amino acids: CASSLDISYEQYF. CDR3 nucleotide sequence: TGTGCCAGCAGTTTGGACATCTCCTACGAGCAGTACTTC. Full variable domain (rest looked up from reference TRBV5-6 and TRBJ2-7): DAGVTQSPTHLIKTRGQQVTLRCSPKSGHDTVSWYQQALGQGPQFIFQYYEEEERQRGNFPDRFSGHQFPNYSSELNVNALLLGDSALYLCASSLDISYEQYFGPGTRLTVT.